The T cell receptor beta chain described here comes from a study of blood T cell repertoires in COVID-19. Study-wide background: Samples of COVID-19 (acute and convalescent) were obtained from the United States, Italy and Spain.

This CDR3 comprises 15 residues. V lost 3 bases and J lost 2; bases outside the gene matches: 4. Germline loops: CDR1 SGDLS, CDR2 YYNGEE. The repertoire was sequenced with immunoSEQ multiplex PCR; TCRdb's copy has only in-frame clones and lacks some. The repertoire holds around 320,000 clones, with roughly 87% as singletons. Source material: peripheral blood. The chain recombines TRBV9 with TRBJ1-1; 10 nucleotides agree with TRBD1. The sequence derives from a young man with active or convalescent COVID-19. CDR3 bases: TGTGCCAGCAGCGCCCGACAGGGGGCCAACACTGAAGCTTTCTTT. Amino acid sequence: CASSARQGANTEAFF.